This TCR beta chain originates from a study of cytomegalovirus exposure and HLA in healthy donors. Whole-study results and caveats: Later on, a genetic analysis was performed. It linked a missense variant in DCLRE1C with V- and J-gene trimming of TCR beta. There were 150 to 200 TCR beta chains listed as cytomegalovirus-associated. Later analysis identified several of the most significant clusters that appeared linked to common viral pathogens.

The primer mix had 60 Vbeta and 13 Jbeta primers. Measured with immunoSEQ multiplex PCR; TCRdb has only the in-frame clones, and not every one. The sample records almost 200,000 clones, 70% to 90% being singletons. Remarks on this clone: The antigen is unknown.

Trimming removed 1 base at V and 5 bases at J, with 3 bases between. The CDR3 sequence is 12 residues long. Germline V gene data show CDR1 as SGHAT and CDR2 as FQNNGV. The chain employs TRBV11-2 and TRBJ2-4; no clear D. The sequencing sample was made of PBMCs. This receptor was identified in a woman between 45 and 60 years old in good health and CMV-seronegative. The CDR3 loop reads CASSLVENIQYF. CDR3 in DNA: TGTGCCAGCAGCTTAGTAGAAAACATTCAGTACTTC.